Below are 19 T cell receptor beta chains sequenced from a single sample in a study of blood T cell repertoires in COVID-19 (dated by TCRdb to the early 2020s). Libraries were constructed by the immunoSEQ multiplex PCR assay. TCRdb re-hosts the immuneACCESS table, in-frame sequences only. Its copies lack some clones; in the studies checked, an unresolved V gene accounts for under half of them, and the cause for the rest is not known. The sample table shows about 130,000 clones, and around 80% are seen once. Roughly 17% of the sample lies in the top ten. Material: peripheral blood. These receptors were taken from a man aged 30 to 39 with COVID-19, enrolled during active disease.

This chain joins TRBV6-6 and TRBJ1-4; D is uncertain. V lost 5 bases and J 0 bases, leaving 19 bases between the germline ends. This CDR3 has 18 residues. Germline V gene lookup returns CDR1 MNHNY and CDR2 SVGAGI (reference sequence). The CDR3 nucleotides are TGTGCCAGCAGTCTAAGCGTTGGCCGGTCCACAACTAATGAAAAACTGTTTTTT. As protein: CASSLSVGRSTTNEKLFF.

The rearrangement joins TRBV10-3 to TRBJ2-2, with 8 bases identical to TRBD2. Losses at the gene ends were 4 bases for V and 2 bases for J; bases not matched to a gene: 6. The CDR3 is 16 residues long. Per the germline V gene, CDR1 is ENHRY and CDR2 is SYGVKD. CDR3 DNA: TGTGCCATCAGTGTTTTAAGCGGGGGCAACACCGGGGAGCTGTTTTTT. It codes for CAISVLSGGNTGELFF.

This chain connects TRBV28 to TRBJ1-6; D is unclear. There are 16 residues in the CDR3. Germline V gives CDR1 MDHEN, CDR2 SYDVKM. V lost 7 bases and J 2 bases, leaving 15 bases between the germline ends. CDR3 sequence (DNA): TGTGCCAGCAAATCAGCGGGAGAAGCCTATAATTCACCCCTCCACTTT. Protein: CASKSAGEAYNSPLHF.

The chain recombines TRBV21-1 with TRBJ1-1; TRBD1, the table's D call, lacks a check against the DNA. TRBV21-1 is termed a pseudogene. The CDR3 loop spans 17 amino acids. The CDR3 loop is CASSKPPDIHWNTEAFF. The CDR3 DNA sequence: TGTGCCAGCAGCAAACCTCCAGACATACACTGGAACACTGAAGCTTTCTTT.

The J gene is TRBJ1-5, the V gene TRBV12-5, with 10 bases fitting TRBD1. The CDR3 totals 15 residues. V was clipped by 7 bases and J by 3 bases; unmatched bases: 6. CDR1 and CDR2 (germline): LGHNT, FRNRAP. The DNA for the CDR3 is TGTGCTAGTGCCCGGGGGACAGGGGCCAATCAGCCCCAGCATTTT. Residues: CASARGTGANQPQHF.

The rearrangement links TRBV6-5 to TRBJ2-1; possible D gene TRBD2, 6 bases. V lost 4 bases, J lost 6 bases, and 13 bases lay in between. This CDR3 is built from 14 residues. CDR1 is MNHEY, CDR2 SVGAGI, per germline. CDR3 DNA sequence: TGTGCCAGCAGTTGGGGGGAGGAGTCCAATGAGCAGTTCTTC. Translation gives CASSWGEESNEQFF.

The genes are TRBV12-5 and TRBJ1-5, with 7 bases fitting TRBD1. J gave up 4 bases and V 6 bases, and 9 bases lay outside the gene matches. This CDR3 is built from 15 residues. Germline lookup yields CDR1 LGHNT and CDR2 FRNRAP. The CDR3 loop reads CASGPGQAVNQPQHF. The CDR3 DNA reads as TGTGCTAGTGGCCCCGGACAGGCCGTAAATCAGCCCCAGCATTTT.

This clone was observed a few times. The rearrangement links TRBV4-3 to TRBJ2-6; no reliable D call. V lost 0 bases to trimming and J lost 0 bases, with 6 bases between them. Germline V gene data show CDR1 as LGHNA and CDR2 as YSLEER. CDR3 length: 16 residues. The CDR3 bases are TGCGCCAGCAGCCAAGATCACAGCTCTGGGGCCAACGTCCTGACTTTC. This encodes CASSQDHSSGANVLTF.

This clone was observed a handful of times. V gene TRBV7-2 combines with J gene TRBJ1-3; TRBD1 is a possible D gene (6 bases). Germline values: CDR1 SGHTA, CDR2 FQGNSA. V was cut by 4 bases and J by 4 bases, with 14 bases left in between. There are 15 residues in the CDR3. This CDR3 is CASSSRQVFGNTIYF. The CDR3 region has the DNA TGTGCCAGCAGCTCAAGACAGGTTTTCGGAAACACCATATATTTT.

This clone appeared a single time. This chain uses TRBV19 with TRBJ2-3, with TRBD1 matching over 7 bases. This CDR3 has 13 residues. Germline values: CDR1 LNHDA, CDR2 SQIVND (reference sequence). Trimming removed 9 bases from V and 2 bases from J; junction bases left unmatched: 5. For the CDR3, the DNA is TGTGCCAGCAGGACAGGTCACACAGATACGCAGTATTTT. It specifies CASRTGHTDTQYF.

The rearrangement joins TRBV12-3 or TRBV12-4 to TRBJ2-3, with unresolved D. V lost 7 bases, J lost 4 bases, and 9 bases lay in between. The CDR3 extends over 12 amino acids. The CDR3 sequence is CASTVAPDTQYF. DNA for the CDR3: TGTGCCAGCACCGTGGCTCCAGATACGCAGTATTTT.

This clone was counted only a few times. V gene TRBV12-5 combines with J gene TRBJ2-1; 9 nucleotides align to TRBD2. Germline CDR1 and CDR2: LGHNT and FRNRAP. Trimming took 5 bases from V and 4 from J; bases not matched to a gene: 9. The CDR3 runs 16 residues. For the CDR3, the DNA is TGTGCTAGTGGTCCCCCCGGGGCGGGAGGGTACAATGAGCAGTTCTTC. Protein: CASGPPGAGGYNEQFF. Full variable domain (outside the CDR3, taken from reference TRBV12-5 and TRBJ2-1): DARVTQTPRHKVTEMGQEVTMRCQPILGHNTVFWYRQTMMQGLELLAYFRNRAPLDDSGMPKDRFSAEMPDATLATLKIQPSEPRDSAVYFCASGPPGAGGYNEQFFGPGTRLTVL.

This clone appeared a few times. This chain joins TRBV12-5 and TRBJ2-7; 12 nucleotides match TRBD2. The CDR3 loop spans 16 amino acids. Germline V lookup: CDR1 LGHNT, CDR2 FRNRAP. V shed 4 bases, J shed 2 bases, and the junction held 6 bases outside the gene matches. The CDR3 nucleotides read TGTGCTAGTGGTTCCATACTAGCGGGAGGCCCCTACGAGCAGTACTTC. This sequence encodes CASGSILAGGPYEQYF.

V is TRBV11-2 and J is TRBJ1-1; no firm D call. Germline V gene lookup returns CDR1 SGHAT and CDR2 FQNNGV. The CDR3 has 13 residues. The V end lost 5 bases, the J end lost 1 base, and 8 bases lay between the germline ends. CDR3 in DNA: TGTGCCAGCAGCCCCACTAGGAACACTGAAGCTTTCTTT. As protein: CASSPTRNTEAFF. The variable domain in full, with the rest retrieved from reference TRBV11-2 and TRBJ1-1, is EAGVAQSPRYKIIEKRQSVAFWCNPISGHATLYWYQQILGQGPKLLIQFQNNGVVDDSQLPKDRFSAERLKGVDSTLKIQPAKLEDSAVYLCASSPTRNTEAFFGQGTRLTVV.

About this clone itself: Other DNA sequences of this sample code for an identical CDR3. This chain connects TRBV12-3 or TRBV12-4 to TRBJ1-1; D ambiguous. Trimming left V 2 bases short and J 3 bases short, with 7 bases between. The CDR3 spans 13 residues. The CDR3 is CASSLREDTEAFF. DNA for the CDR3: TGTGCCAGCAGTTTACGAGAAGACACTGAAGCTTTCTTT.

CDR3 loop: CASSKVGGEYSNQPQHF. The CDR3 DNA sequence: TGTGCCAGCAGCAAAGTAGGGGGGGAGTACAGCAATCAGCCCCAGCATTTT. The J gene is TRBJ1-5, the V gene TRBV21-1. TRBV21-1 is described as a pseudogene. The CDR3 sequence is 17 residues long.

This clone was seen a single time. The chain has TRBV7-3 and TRBJ2-5; D may be TRBD1 (7 bases). CDR3 length: 16 amino acids. V lost 4 bases to trimming and J lost 4 bases, with 19 bases between them. Germline V gene lookup returns CDR1 SGHTA and CDR2 FQGTGA. The CDR3 sequence is CASSSLPTGRGETQYF. CDR3 coding DNA: TGTGCCAGCAGCTCCCTACCGACAGGGCGGGGAGAGACCCAGTACTTC. Full variable domain (rest looked up from reference TRBV7-3 and TRBJ2-5): GAGVSQTPSNKVTEKGKYVELRCDPISGHTALYWYRQSLGQGPEFLIYFQGTGAADDSGLPNDRFFAVRPEGSVSTLKIQRTERGDSAVYLCASSSLPTGRGETQYFGPGTRLLVL.

The chain employs TRBV10-2 and TRBJ2-7; D gene uncertain. Trimming took off 6 bases at V and 1 base at J, with 7 bases between the two ends. Germline V lookup: CDR1 WSHSY, CDR2 SAAADI. CDR3 length: 12 residues. The CDR3 region has the DNA TGCGCCAGCAGCCTCGGTTCCTACGAGCAGTACTTC. It codes for CASSLGSYEQYF.

This chain connects TRBV11-2 to TRBJ2-7; D is possibly TRBD1 (6 bases). The CDR3 is made up of 14 amino acids. The germline CDR1 and CDR2 sequences are SGHAT and FQNNGV. The ends were cut back, 1 base at V and 2 bases at J, with 9 bases in the middle. CDR3 loop: CASSLGAGAYEQYF. The CDR3 bases are TGTGCCAGCAGCTTAGGGGCAGGGGCCTACGAGCAGTACTTC.